The 4 T cell receptor beta chains in this list originate from one sample, sequenced in a study of CD8+ T cells in alopecia areata. RNA was extracted and reverse transcribed into cDNA as the sequencing template. Assay: immunoSEQ multiplex PCR; the TCRdb copy retains only in-frame clones and omits some. The data hold 120,000 to 150,000 clones, with roughly four fifths observed a single time. Treatment denoted: oral pan-JAK inhibitor, 5-10 mg twice daily. The specimen comprised CD8+ T cells sorted from blood, sampled at week 4, from a patient treated with tofacitinib. The receptors originated from a human donor with alopecia areata.

This chain uses TRBV7-9 with TRBJ2-7; 7 nucleotides agree with TRBD1. With V trimmed by 5 bases and J by 6 bases, 13 bases remained unmatched. This CDR3 contains 15 residues. In germline, CDR1 is SEHNR, CDR2 FQNEAQ (reference sequence). CDR3 sequence (DNA): TGTGCCAGCAGCAACATCGGGACAGCCGCCCGCGAGCAGTACTTC. Its translation: CASSNIGTAAREQYF.

The V call is TRBV19, the J call TRBJ2-7, with D unclear. CDR3 length: 12 residues. V lost 3 bases, J lost 5 bases, and 8 bases lay in between. The germline gives CDR1 LNHDA, CDR2 SQIVND (reference sequence). For the CDR3, the DNA is TGTGCCAGTAGTATCGGTCGAGACGAGCAGTACTTC. Translation: CASSIGRDEQYF.

J is TRBJ2-7 and V is TRBV5-1; the D gene is possibly TRBD1 (6 bases). Germline CDR1 SGHRS, CDR2 YFSETQ. The V end was cut by 0 bases, the J end by 5 bases, with 12 bases between. The CDR3 spans 14 residues. CDR3 bases: TGCGCCAGCAGCTTGGGGCAGGGGACCCACGAGCAGTACTTC. This encodes CASSLGQGTHEQYF.

This clone was seen once. The chain uses TRBV27 and TRBJ2-2; the match to TRBD2 covers 12 bases. V gave up 5 bases and J gave up 7 bases; unmatched junction bases: 20. The CDR3 has 20 amino acids. Germline assignment: CDR1 MNHEY and CDR2 SMNVEV (reference sequence). CDR3 sequence: CASSRFDTGTSGPHGGELFF. The CDR3 coding sequence is TGTGCCAGCAGTCGATTTGATACCGGGACTAGCGGGCCCCACGGCGGGGAGCTGTTTTTT.